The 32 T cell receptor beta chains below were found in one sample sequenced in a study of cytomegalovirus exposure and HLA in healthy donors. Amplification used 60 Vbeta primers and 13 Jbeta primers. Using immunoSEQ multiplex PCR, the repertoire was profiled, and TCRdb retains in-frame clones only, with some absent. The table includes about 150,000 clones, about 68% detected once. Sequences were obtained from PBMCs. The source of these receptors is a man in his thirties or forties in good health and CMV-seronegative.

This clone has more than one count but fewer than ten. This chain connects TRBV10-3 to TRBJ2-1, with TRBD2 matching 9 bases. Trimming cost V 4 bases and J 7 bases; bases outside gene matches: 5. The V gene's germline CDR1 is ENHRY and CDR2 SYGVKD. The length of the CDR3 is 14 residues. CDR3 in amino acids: CAISAGLAGNEQFF. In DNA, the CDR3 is TGTGCCATCAGTGCGGGACTAGCCGGGAATGAGCAGTTCTTC.

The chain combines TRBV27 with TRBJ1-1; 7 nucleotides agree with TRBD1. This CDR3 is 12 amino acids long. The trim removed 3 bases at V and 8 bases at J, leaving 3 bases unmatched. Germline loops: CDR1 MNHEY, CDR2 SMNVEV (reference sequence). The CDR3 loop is CASSFPTGEAFF. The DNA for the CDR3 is TGTGCCAGCAGTTTTCCGACAGGGGAAGCTTTCTTT.

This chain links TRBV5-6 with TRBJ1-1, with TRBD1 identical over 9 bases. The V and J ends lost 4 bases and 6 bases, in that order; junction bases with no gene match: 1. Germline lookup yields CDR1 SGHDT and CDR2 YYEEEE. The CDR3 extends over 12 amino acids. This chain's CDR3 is CASSGTGSEAFF. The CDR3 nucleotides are TGTGCCAGCAGCGGGACAGGGTCTGAAGCTTTCTTT.

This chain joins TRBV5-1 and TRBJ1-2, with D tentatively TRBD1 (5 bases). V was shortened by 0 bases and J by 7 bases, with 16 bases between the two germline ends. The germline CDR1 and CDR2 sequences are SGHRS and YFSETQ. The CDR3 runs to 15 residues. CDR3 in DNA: TGCGCCAGCAGCTTGGTGTCGGGGGACCCTCCTGGCTACACCTTC. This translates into CASSLVSGDPPGYTF.

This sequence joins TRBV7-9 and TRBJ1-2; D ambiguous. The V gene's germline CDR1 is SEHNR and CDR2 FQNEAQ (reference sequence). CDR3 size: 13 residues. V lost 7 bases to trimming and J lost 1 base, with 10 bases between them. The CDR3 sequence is CASNEDYNYGYTF. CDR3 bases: TGTGCCAGCAACGAAGACTATAACTATGGCTACACCTTC.

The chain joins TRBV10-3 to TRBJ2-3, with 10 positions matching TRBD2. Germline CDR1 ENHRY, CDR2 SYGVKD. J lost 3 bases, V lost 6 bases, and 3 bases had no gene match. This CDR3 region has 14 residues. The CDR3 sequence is CAISTSGTTDTQYF. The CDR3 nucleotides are TGTGCCATCAGCACTAGCGGGACGACAGATACGCAGTATTTT.

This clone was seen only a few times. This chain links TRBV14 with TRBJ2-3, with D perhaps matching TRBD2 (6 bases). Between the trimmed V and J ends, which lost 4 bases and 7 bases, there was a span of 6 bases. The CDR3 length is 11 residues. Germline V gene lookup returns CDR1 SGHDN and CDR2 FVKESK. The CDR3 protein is CASSRDYTQYF. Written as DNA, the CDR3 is TGTGCCAGCAGCCGGGACTATACGCAGTATTTT.

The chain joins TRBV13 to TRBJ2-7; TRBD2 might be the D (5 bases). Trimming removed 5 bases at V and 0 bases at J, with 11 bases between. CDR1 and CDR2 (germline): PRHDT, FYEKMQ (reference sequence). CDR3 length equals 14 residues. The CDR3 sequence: CASSKEVRSYEQYF. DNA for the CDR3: TGTGCCAGCAGCAAGGAGGTTCGCTCCTACGAGCAGTACTTC.

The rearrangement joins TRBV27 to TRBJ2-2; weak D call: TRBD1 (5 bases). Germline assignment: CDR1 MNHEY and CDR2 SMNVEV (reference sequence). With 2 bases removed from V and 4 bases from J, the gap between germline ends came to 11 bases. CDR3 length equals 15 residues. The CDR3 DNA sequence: TGTGCCAGCAGTTTAAATAGACAGCTCACCGGGGAGCTGTTTTTT. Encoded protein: CASSLNRQLTGELFF.

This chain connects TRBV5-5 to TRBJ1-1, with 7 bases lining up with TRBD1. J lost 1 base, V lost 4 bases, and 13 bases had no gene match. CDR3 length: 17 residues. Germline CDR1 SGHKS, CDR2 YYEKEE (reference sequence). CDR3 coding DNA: TGTGCCAGCAGCCCCGGCTGTCCCCGGACAGGGAACACTGAAGCTTTCTTT. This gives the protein CASSPGCPRTGNTEAFF.

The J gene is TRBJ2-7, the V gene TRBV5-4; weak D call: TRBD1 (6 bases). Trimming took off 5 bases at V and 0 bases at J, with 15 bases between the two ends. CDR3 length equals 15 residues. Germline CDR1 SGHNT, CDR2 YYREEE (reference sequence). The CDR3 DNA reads TGTGCCAGCAGTCCGGACAGCGGTTCCTCCTACGAGCAGTACTTC. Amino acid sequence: CASSPDSGSSYEQYF.

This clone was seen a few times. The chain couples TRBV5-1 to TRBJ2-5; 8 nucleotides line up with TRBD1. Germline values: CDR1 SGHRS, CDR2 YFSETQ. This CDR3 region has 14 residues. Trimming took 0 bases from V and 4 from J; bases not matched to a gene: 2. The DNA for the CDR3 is TGCGCCAGCAGCTTGGGACAGGGGCTAGAGACCCAGTACTTC. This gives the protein CASSLGQGLETQYF.

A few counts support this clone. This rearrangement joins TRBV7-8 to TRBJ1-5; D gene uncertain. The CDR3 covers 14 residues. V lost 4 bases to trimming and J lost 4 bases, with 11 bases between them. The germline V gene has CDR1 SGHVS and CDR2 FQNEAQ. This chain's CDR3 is CASSWSPDNQPQHF. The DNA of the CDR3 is TGTGCCAGCAGCTGGTCCCCAGATAATCAGCCCCAGCATTTT.

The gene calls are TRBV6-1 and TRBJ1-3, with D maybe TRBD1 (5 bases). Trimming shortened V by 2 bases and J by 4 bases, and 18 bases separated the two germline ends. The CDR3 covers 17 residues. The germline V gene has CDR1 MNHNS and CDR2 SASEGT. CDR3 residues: CASSEPLMQGPGNTIYF. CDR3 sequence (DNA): TGTGCCAGCAGTGAACCCCTGATGCAGGGCCCAGGAAACACCATATATTTT.

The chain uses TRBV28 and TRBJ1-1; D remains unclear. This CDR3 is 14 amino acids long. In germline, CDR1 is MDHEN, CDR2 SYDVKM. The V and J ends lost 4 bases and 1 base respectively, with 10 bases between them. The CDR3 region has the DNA TGTGCCAGCAGTTCCATTAACAAGAACACTGAAGCTTTCTTT. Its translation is CASSSINKNTEAFF.

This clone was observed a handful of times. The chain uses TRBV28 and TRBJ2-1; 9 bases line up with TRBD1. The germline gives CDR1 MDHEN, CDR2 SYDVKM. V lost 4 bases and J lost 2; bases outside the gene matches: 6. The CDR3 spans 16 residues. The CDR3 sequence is CASSSWDRATYNEQFF. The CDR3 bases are TGTGCCAGCAGTTCGTGGGACAGGGCCACCTACAATGAGCAGTTCTTC. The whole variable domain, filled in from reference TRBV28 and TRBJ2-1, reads DVKVTQSSRYLVKRTGEKVFLECVQDMDHENMFWYRQDPGLGLRLIYFSYDVKMKEKGDIPEGYSVSREKKERFSLILESASTNQTSMYLCASSSWDRATYNEQFFGPGTRLTVL.

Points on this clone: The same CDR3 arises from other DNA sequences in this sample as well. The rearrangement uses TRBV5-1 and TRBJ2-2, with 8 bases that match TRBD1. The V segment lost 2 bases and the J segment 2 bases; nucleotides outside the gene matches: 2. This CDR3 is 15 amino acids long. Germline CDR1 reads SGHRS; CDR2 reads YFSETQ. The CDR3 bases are TGCGCCAGCAGCTTAGGACAGGGTAACACCGGGGAGCTGTTTTTT. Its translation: CASSLGQGNTGELFF.

The CDR3 spells CASSKGTDRSGYTF. The CDR3 DNA follows: TGTGCCAGCAGCAAAGGGACAGACCGGTCGGGCTACACCTTC. The chain uses TRBV5-6 and TRBJ1-2; 7 positions agree with TRBD1. The CDR3 has 14 amino acids. Germline CDR1 is SGHDT and CDR2 is YYEEEE. V shed 4 bases and J 8 bases; nucleotides not matched to a gene: 11.

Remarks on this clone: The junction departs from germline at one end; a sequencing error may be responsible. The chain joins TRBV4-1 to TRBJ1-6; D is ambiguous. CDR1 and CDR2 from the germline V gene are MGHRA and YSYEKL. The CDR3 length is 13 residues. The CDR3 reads CASSQDRVSPLNF. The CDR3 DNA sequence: TGCGCCAGCAGCCAAGATCGGGTTTCACCCCTCAACTTT.

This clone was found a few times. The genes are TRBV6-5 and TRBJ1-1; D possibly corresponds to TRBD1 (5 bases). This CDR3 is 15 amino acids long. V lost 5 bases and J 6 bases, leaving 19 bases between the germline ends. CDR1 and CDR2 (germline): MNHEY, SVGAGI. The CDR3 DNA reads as TGTGCCAGCAGTCGAAGGGGCAGGGTGGCACCTGAAGCTTTCTTT. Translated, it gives CASSRRGRVAPEAFF.

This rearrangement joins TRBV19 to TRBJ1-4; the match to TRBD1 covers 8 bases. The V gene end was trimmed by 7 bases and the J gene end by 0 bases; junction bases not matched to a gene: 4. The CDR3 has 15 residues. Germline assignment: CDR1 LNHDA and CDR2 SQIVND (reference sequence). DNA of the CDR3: TGTGCCAGTATGCAGGGGGCAGCAACTAATGAAAAACTGTTTTTT. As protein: CASMQGAATNEKLFF.

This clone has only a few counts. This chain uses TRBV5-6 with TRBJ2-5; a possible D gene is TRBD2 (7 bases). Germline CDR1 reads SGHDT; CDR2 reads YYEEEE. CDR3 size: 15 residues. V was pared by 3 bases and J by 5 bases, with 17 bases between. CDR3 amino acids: CASSSPKGGPETQYF. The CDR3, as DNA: TGTGCCAGCAGCTCACCTAAGGGGGGGCCGGAGACCCAGTACTTC.

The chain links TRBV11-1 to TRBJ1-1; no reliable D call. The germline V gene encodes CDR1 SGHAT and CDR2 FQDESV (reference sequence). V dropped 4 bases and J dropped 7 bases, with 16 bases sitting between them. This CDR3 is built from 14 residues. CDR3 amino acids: CASSSPVLGNEAFF. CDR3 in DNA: TGTGCCAGCAGCTCTCCGGTGCTGGGCAATGAAGCTTTCTTT. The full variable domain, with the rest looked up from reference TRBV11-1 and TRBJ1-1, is EAEVAQSPRYKITEKSQAVAFWCDPISGHATLYWYRQILGQGPELLVQFQDESVVDDSQLPKDRFSAERLKGVDSTLKIQPAELGDSAMYLCASSSPVLGNEAFFGQGTRLTVV.

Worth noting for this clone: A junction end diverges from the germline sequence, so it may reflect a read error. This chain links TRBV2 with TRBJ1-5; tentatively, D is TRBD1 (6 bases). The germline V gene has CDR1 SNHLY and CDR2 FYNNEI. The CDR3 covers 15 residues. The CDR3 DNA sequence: TGTGCCAGCAGTTGGGTCAGGGGATCAGGACAGCCCCAGAATTTT. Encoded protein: CASSWVRGSGQPQNF.

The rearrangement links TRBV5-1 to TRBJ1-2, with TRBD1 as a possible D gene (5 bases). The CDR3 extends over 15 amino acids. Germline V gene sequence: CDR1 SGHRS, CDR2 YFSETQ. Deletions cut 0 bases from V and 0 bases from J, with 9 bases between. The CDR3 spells CASSLEPGANYGYTF. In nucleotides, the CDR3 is TGCGCCAGCAGCTTGGAGCCGGGGGCTAACTATGGCTACACCTTC.

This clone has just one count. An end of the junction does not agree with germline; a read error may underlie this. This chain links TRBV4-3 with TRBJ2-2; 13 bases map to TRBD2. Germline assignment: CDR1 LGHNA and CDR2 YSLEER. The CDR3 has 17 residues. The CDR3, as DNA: TGCGCCAGCAGCCAAGCACTAGCGGGGGGGAACATCGGGGAGCTGTTTTTT. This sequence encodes CASSQALAGGNIGELFF.

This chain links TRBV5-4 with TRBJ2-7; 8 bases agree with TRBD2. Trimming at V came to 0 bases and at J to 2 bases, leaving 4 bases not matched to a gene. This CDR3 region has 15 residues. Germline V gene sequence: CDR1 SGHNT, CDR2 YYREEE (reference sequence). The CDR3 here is CASSLGQRGTYEQYF. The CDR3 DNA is TGTGCCAGCAGCTTGGGTCAGCGGGGGACCTACGAGCAGTACTTC.

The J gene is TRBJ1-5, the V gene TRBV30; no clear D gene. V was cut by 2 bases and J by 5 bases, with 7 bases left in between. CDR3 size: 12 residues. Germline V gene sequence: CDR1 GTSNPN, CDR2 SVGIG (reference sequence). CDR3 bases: TGTGCCTGGAGTCTGCAGGATCAGCCCCAGCATTTT. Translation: CAWSLQDQPQHF. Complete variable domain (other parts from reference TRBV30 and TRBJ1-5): SQTIHQWPATLVQPVGSPLSLECTVEGTSNPNLYWYRQAAGRGLQLLFYSVGIGQISSEVPQNLSASRPQDRQFILSSKKLLLSDSGFYLCAWSLQDQPQHFGDGTRLSIL.

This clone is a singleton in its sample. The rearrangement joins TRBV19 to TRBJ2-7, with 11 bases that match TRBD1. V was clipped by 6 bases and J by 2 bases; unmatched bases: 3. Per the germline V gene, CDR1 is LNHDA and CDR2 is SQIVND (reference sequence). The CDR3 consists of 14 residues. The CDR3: CASRPGQGAYEQYF. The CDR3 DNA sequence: TGTGCCAGTAGGCCGGGACAGGGGGCCTACGAGCAGTACTTC.

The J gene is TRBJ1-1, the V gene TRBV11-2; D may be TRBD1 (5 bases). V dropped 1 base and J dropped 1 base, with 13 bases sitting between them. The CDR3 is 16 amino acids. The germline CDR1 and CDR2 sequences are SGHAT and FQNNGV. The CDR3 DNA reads TGTGCCAGCAGCTTAGGCTTAGGGGCCGGGAACACTGAAGCTTTCTTT. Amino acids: CASSLGLGAGNTEAFF.

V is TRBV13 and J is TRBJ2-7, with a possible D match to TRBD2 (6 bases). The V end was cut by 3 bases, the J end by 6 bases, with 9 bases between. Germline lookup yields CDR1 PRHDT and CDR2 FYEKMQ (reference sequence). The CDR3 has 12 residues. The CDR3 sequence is CASSFPGSEQYF. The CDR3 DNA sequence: TGTGCCAGCAGCTTTCCCGGGAGCGAGCAGTACTTC.

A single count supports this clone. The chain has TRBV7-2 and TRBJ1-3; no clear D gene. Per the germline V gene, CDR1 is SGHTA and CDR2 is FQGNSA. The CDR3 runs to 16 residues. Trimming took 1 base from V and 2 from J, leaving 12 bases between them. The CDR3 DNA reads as TGTGCCAGCAGCTTAGAGGGTGGGCGGGCTGGAAACACCATATATTTT. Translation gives CASSLEGGRAGNTIYF.